Below, 25 T cell receptor beta chains from the same sample are listed, as sequenced in a study of cytomegalovirus exposure and HLA in healthy donors. The PCR made use of 60 Vbeta and 13 Jbeta primers. The data were produced by immunoSEQ multiplex PCR, yet TCRdb's version contains in-frame clones alone and is incomplete. The table shows some 92,000 clones, with about 80% occurring only once. Sequencing input: PBMCs. These receptor sequences come from a man aged 18 to 29 in good health and CMV-seropositive.

This chain uses TRBV6-1 with TRBJ2-7, with TRBD1 matching 7 bases. V was clipped by 6 bases and J by 5 bases; unmatched bases: 7. The CDR3 has 13 residues. Germline V gene sequence: CDR1 MNHNS, CDR2 SASEGT. DNA of the CDR3: TGTGCCAGCAGGGGGACAGTGATCCACGAGCAGTACTTC. Its translation is CASRGTVIHEQYF.

The V gene is TRBV9, the J gene TRBJ1-1; D unclear. V was pared by 6 bases and J by 0 bases, with 9 bases between. Germline V gives CDR1 SGDLS, CDR2 YYNGEE. The CDR3 loop spans 13 amino acids. The CDR3 is CASKRKLNTEAFF. As DNA, the CDR3 is TGTGCCAGCAAGAGGAAATTGAACACTGAAGCTTTCTTT.

The rearrangement links TRBV4-1 to TRBJ2-1, with 8 positions matching TRBD2. The CDR3 sequence is 16 residues long. CDR1 is MGHRA, CDR2 YSYEKL, per germline. J gave up 6 bases and V 4 bases, and 11 bases lay outside the gene matches. Here the CDR3 DNA reads TGCGCCAGCAGCCCGATAGACGGGGGGGCGGGCAATGAGCAGTTCTTC. Encoded protein: CASSPIDGGAGNEQFF.

In regard to this clone: The same CDR3 can be traced to other DNA sequences in this sample. The DNA of the CDR3 is TGTGCCAGCAGCTTCGGACAGGGGGCTGAAGCTTTCTTT. It translates to CASSFGQGAEAFF. The chain recombines TRBV27 with TRBJ1-1, with 10 bases aligning to TRBD1. This CDR3 has 13 residues. From germline, CDR1 is MNHEY and CDR2 SMNVEV (reference sequence). After removal of 6 bases from V and 6 bases from J, the junction contained 4 bases not matched to a gene.

The chain joins TRBV10-3 to TRBJ2-1; 10 nucleotides agree with TRBD2. The V gene's germline CDR1 is ENHRY and CDR2 SYGVKD. This CDR3 is 12 amino acids long. V lost 8 bases and J lost 10; bases outside the gene matches: 5. CDR3 sequence: CAIRPAGGEQFF. For the CDR3, the DNA is TGTGCCATCCGCCCAGCGGGGGGGGAGCAGTTCTTC.

This chain connects TRBV18 to TRBJ2-3; D uncertain. V was trimmed by 5 bases and J by 6 bases, leaving 15 bases between them. This CDR3 comprises 14 residues. Germline V gene lookup returns CDR1 KGHSH and CDR2 LQKENI. CDR3 in DNA: TGTGCCAGCTCAGCGACAAGCCCGTGGGATACGCAGTATTTT. It yields the protein CASSATSPWDTQYF.

V gene TRBV27 combines with J gene TRBJ2-5; 12 bases agree with TRBD2. CDR3 length: 17 residues. Germline V CDR1 and CDR2: MNHEY, SMNVEV (reference sequence). The trim removed 5 bases at V and 2 bases at J, leaving 9 bases unmatched. The CDR3 region is CASSPKRLAGEQETQYF. CDR3 nucleotide sequence: TGTGCCAGCAGTCCAAAACGACTAGCGGGGGAACAAGAGACCCAGTACTTC.

This clone was counted once. This sequence joins TRBV7-9 and TRBJ2-5, with TRBD2 matching over 8 bases. Unmatched junction bases numbered 3, after V lost 1 base and J lost 2 bases. Germline CDR1 SEHNR, CDR2 FQNEAQ (reference sequence). The CDR3 length is 15 residues. The CDR3 DNA reads TGTGCCAGCAGCTTAGAGATAGCGGGGCAAGAGACCCAGTACTTC. It translates to CASSLEIAGQETQYF.

V and J are TRBV14 and TRBJ2-1; D might be TRBD2 (6 bases). Germline V gives CDR1 SGHDN, CDR2 FVKESK. V gave up 1 base and J gave up 8 bases, with 15 bases separating them. This CDR3 is 15 amino acids long. This CDR3 reads CASSQVGGAGDEQFF. The CDR3, as DNA: TGTGCCAGCAGCCAAGTCGGCGGGGCTGGGGATGAGCAGTTCTTC.

J is TRBJ1-4 and V is TRBV5-1, with D perhaps matching TRBD1 (6 bases). Deletions cut 6 bases from V and 4 bases from J, with 13 bases between. CDR3 length: 14 amino acids. Germline assignment: CDR1 SGHRS and CDR2 YFSETQ. Written as DNA, the CDR3 is TGCGCCAGCAATCCTCTAGGGGGTAATGAAAAACTGTTTTTT. Translation gives CASNPLGGNEKLFF.

The chain recombines TRBV5-1 with TRBJ2-3, with D perhaps TRBD1 (6 bases). V was pared by 1 base and J by 4 bases, with 16 bases between. Germline V CDR1 and CDR2: SGHRS, YFSETQ. The CDR3 is made up of 16 amino acids. CDR3 in amino acids: CASSLSGHSGADTQYF. CDR3 DNA sequence: TGCGCCAGCAGCTTGAGTGGCCATTCAGGGGCAGATACGCAGTATTTT.

The V call is TRBV6-5, the J call TRBJ2-7; 10 bases agree with TRBD1. CDR1 is MNHEY, CDR2 SVGAGI, per germline. The CDR3 runs 15 residues. The V segment lost 5 bases and the J segment 7 bases; nucleotides outside the gene matches: 11. The CDR3: CASSVTPGQGWEQYF. In DNA form, the CDR3 reads TGTGCCAGCAGTGTGACCCCGGGACAGGGGTGGGAGCAGTACTTC.

This clone was recorded a few times. The V gene is TRBV5-1, the J gene TRBJ1-4; no clear D. Between the trimmed V and J ends, which lost 0 bases and 3 bases, there was a span of 12 bases. CDR1 and CDR2 from the germline V gene are SGHRS and YFSETQ. The CDR3 is 16 residues long. CDR3 DNA sequence: TGCGCCAGCAGCTTGGGTTCTACGGTAGCTAATGAAAAACTGTTTTTT. As protein: CASSLGSTVANEKLFF.

The V and J genes are TRBV11-2 and TRBJ1-6, with TRBD1 identical over 10 bases. The germline CDR1 and CDR2 sequences are SGHAT and FQNNGV. The CDR3 runs to 15 residues. The junction had 3 bases not matched to a gene; V was cut back by 3 bases and J by 7 bases. The CDR3 DNA reads TGTGCCAGCAGCTTGGTGGGACAGGGGAATTCACCCCTCCACTTT. Protein product: CASSLVGQGNSPLHF. The variable domain in full, with the rest retrieved from reference TRBV11-2 and TRBJ1-6, is EAGVAQSPRYKIIEKRQSVAFWCNPISGHATLYWYQQILGQGPKLLIQFQNNGVVDDSQLPKDRFSAERLKGVDSTLKIQPAKLEDSAVYLCASSLVGQGNSPLHFGNGTRLTVT.

CDR3 DNA sequence: TGTGCCAGCAGTTTATCTTTCAGGGGGCGTGATGAAGCTTTCTTT. Its protein is CASSLSFRGRDEAFF. This chain links TRBV27 with TRBJ1-1; 8 bases fit TRBD1. Germline assignment: CDR1 MNHEY and CDR2 SMNVEV (reference sequence). V shed 0 bases, J shed 7 bases, and the junction held 7 bases outside the gene matches. The length of the CDR3 is 15 residues.

V usage is TRBV19 and J usage is TRBJ1-2; 8 bases align to TRBD1. This CDR3 region has 15 residues. V trimming: 4 bases; J trimming: 4 bases; junction bases outside the gene matches: 8. CDR1 LNHDA and CDR2 SQIVND come from the germline V gene (reference sequence). CDR3 coding DNA: TGTGCCAGTAGTACCCAGGGGGCCGCCGTCTATGGCTACACCTTC. Translation: CASSTQGAAVYGYTF.

The chain carries TRBV28 and TRBJ2-7; D is ambiguous. Trimming left V 3 bases short and J 2 bases short, with 11 bases between. The CDR3 has 14 residues. CDR1 and CDR2 (germline): MDHEN, SYDVKM. The DNA of the CDR3 is TGTGCCAGCAGTTTTGGGCAGATCGCCTACGAGCAGTACTTC. It codes for CASSFGQIAYEQYF.

The chain recombines TRBV5-6 with TRBJ2-7; 12 bases are shared with TRBD1. Germline values: CDR1 SGHDT, CDR2 YYEEEE. This CDR3 is built from 14 residues. V lost 3 bases to trimming and J lost 6 bases; unmatched junction nucleotides: 4. In nucleotides, the CDR3 is TGTGCCAGCAGCTACGGGACAGGGGGCGCCGAGCAGTACTTC. Protein: CASSYGTGGAEQYF.

This rearrangement joins TRBV7-8 to TRBJ1-1, with D perhaps TRBD1 (6 bases). Trimming left V 7 bases short and J 1 base short, with 16 bases between. CDR1 SGHVS and CDR2 FQNEAQ come from the germline V gene. The CDR3 has 15 amino acids. The CDR3 coding sequence is TGTGCCAGCACCCTGACACAGGGTACGAACACTGAAGCTTTCTTT. Encoded protein: CASTLTQGTNTEAFF. Based on the CDR3 plus reference TRBV7-8 and TRBJ1-1, the full variable domain is GAGVSQSPRYKVAKRGQDVALRCDPISGHVSLFWYQQALGQGPEFLTYFQNEAQLDKSGLPSDRFFAERPEGSVSTLKIQRTQQEDSAVYLCASTLTQGTNTEAFFGQGTRLTVV.

The chain joins TRBV5-4 to TRBJ1-4; 8 bases fit TRBD1. V dropped 2 bases and J dropped 2; count of bases not matched to a gene: 2. Germline CDR1 reads SGHNT; CDR2 reads YYREEE (reference sequence). The CDR3 is 15 residues long. CDR3 in DNA: TGTGCCAGCAGCTTAGGACAGGGTACTAATGAAAAACTGTTTTTT. Translation: CASSLGQGTNEKLFF. The full variable domain, in which reference TRBV5-4 and TRBJ1-4 provide the parts outside the CDR3, is ETGVTQSPTHLIKTRGQQVTLRCSSQSGHNTVSWYQQALGQGPQFIFQYYREEENGRGNFPPRFSGLQFPNYSSELNVNALELDDSALYLCASSLGQGTNEKLFFGSGTQLSVL.

The chain links TRBV25-1 to TRBJ1-1, with TRBD1 matching 8 bases. Per germline, CDR1 MGHDK and CDR2 SYGVNS. V was pared by 2 bases and J by 2 bases, with 4 bases of the junction left unmatched. This CDR3 spans 15 amino acids. The CDR3 DNA reads as TGTGCCAGCAGTGAAGGACAGGGAAGAAACACTGAAGCTTTCTTT. This encodes CASSEGQGRNTEAFF.

Remarks on this clone: The conserved phenylalanine or tryptophan normally closing the CDR3 is absent here, so this likely arose from a read error. The V gene is TRBV5-1, the J gene TRBJ1-1, with D uncertain. Trimming left V 4 bases short and J 0 bases short, with 10 bases between. CDR3 length: 14 amino acids. In germline, CDR1 is SGHRS, CDR2 YFSETQ. CDR3 DNA: TGCGCCAGCAGCGAGGGATTCTTGAACACTGAAGCTTTCGTT. Amino acid sequence: CASSEGFLNTEAFV.

The CDR3 is CASSFGDRTTNEKLFF. DNA of the CDR3: TGTGCCAGCAGCTTCGGGGACAGAACAACTAATGAAAAACTGTTTTTT. V and J are TRBV7-9 and TRBJ1-4; 7 positions match TRBD1. There are 16 residues in the CDR3. V lost 3 bases and J lost 0; bases outside the gene matches: 4. In germline, CDR1 is SEHNR, CDR2 FQNEAQ (reference sequence).

A few counts support this clone. The V gene is TRBV2, the J gene TRBJ2-1; TRBD1 matches 9 bases. Germline V gives CDR1 SNHLY, CDR2 FYNNEI. J was trimmed by 7 bases and V by 6 bases; bases with no gene match: 10. There are 15 residues in the CDR3. The CDR3 protein is CASSPLLGTGNEQFF. In DNA form, the CDR3 reads TGTGCCAGCAGCCCCCTCCTCGGGACAGGGAATGAGCAGTTCTTC.

The gene calls are TRBV6-4 and TRBJ1-5; tentative D call: TRBD1 (5 bases). Germline V gene lookup returns CDR1 MRHNA and CDR2 SNTAGT. The CDR3 totals 14 residues. With 8 bases removed from V and 6 bases from J, the gap between germline ends came to 17 bases. The CDR3 protein is CASPGRARSQPQHF. CDR3 DNA: TGTGCCAGCCCCGGCAGGGCCAGGAGTCAGCCCCAGCATTTT.